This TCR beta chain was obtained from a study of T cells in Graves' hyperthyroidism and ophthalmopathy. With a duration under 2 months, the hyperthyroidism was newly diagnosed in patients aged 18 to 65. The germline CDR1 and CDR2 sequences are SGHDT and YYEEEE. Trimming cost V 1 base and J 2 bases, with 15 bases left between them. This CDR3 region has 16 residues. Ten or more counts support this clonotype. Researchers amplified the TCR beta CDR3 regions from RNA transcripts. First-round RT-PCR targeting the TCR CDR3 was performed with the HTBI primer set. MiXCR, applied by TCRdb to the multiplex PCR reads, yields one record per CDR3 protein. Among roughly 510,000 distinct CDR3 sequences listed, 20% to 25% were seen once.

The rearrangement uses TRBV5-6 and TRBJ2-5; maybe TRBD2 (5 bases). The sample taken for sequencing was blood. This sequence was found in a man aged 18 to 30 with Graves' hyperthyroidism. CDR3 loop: CASSLSPASRQETQYF. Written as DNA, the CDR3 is TGTGCCAGCAGCTTGAGCCCCGCTAGCCGTCAAGAGACCCAGTACTTC.